This is a list of T cell receptor beta chains from one sample in a study of T cell responses to AZD1222 COVID-19 vaccine. Profiled with immunoSEQ multiplex PCR; TCRdb holds only in-frame clones, not every one. The sample carries 100,000 to 150,000 clones, approximately 86% recorded once. The sequences come from peripheral blood, collected 28 days after the second AZD1222 dose. All receptors derive from an adult who received the AZD1222 COVID-19 vaccine. The CDR3 runs from the conserved cysteine through the conserved F or W. A clone size is listed for some rows: how often the clone was seen (once, few, many), or a class if it is expanded.

v_call	clone_size	j_call	cdr3_aa
TRBV18	NA	TRBJ1-3	CASSPPQGTGSGNTIYF
TRBV4-1	NA	TRBJ2-2	CASSQEVSVSYTGELFF
TRBV11-2	NA	TRBJ2-7	CASRIQGSYEQYF
TRBV7-3	NA	TRBJ2-1	CASSQGPISSNEQFF
TRBV5-5	NA	TRBJ1-6	CASRWGQESSSPLHF
TRBV3-1/TRBV3-2	NA	TRBJ2-7	CASSQVGRSGYEQYF
TRBV6-2/TRBV6-3	NA	TRBJ1-6	CASSYDGNSPLHF
TRBV21-1	NA	TRBJ2-7	CASSKAPAPVGEQYF
TRBV12-3/TRBV12-4	NA	TRBJ2-5	CASSLEGLETQYF
TRBV5-4	NA	TRBJ1-1	CASSSQGGLGWNTEAFF
TRBV10-1	once	TRBJ2-5	CASSKRADETQYF
TRBV6-5	NA	TRBJ1-3	CASSPGQGNTIYF
TRBV19	NA	TRBJ2-7	CASSIDLKGLASEQYF
TRBV7-9	NA	TRBJ1-1	CASSLVQGQAEAFF